These 3 T cell receptor beta chains were sequenced from one sample in a study of CD8 T cells in Susac syndrome. Random-hexamer reverse transcription was applied to roughly 0.5 to 1 ug RNA. One entry per CDR3 protein results from TCRdb running MiXCR on the immunoSEQ multiplex PCR reads. Of about 180,000 distinct CDR3 sequences in the sample, about 93% were seen once. The sample comprised CD4+ T cells from PBMCs. All receptors come from a human donor with Susac syndrome.

The V call is TRBV6-5, the J call TRBJ2-5; maybe TRBD1 (6 bases). The CDR3 consists of 12 residues. The V end was cut by 6 bases, the J end by 3 bases, with 8 bases between. Germline V gives CDR1 MNHEY, CDR2 SVGAGI. This chain's CDR3 is CASRQGEETQYF. The CDR3 nucleotides read TGTGCCAGCAGACAGGGAGAAGAGACCCAGTACTTC.

This clonotype has just one count. The chain carries TRBV14 and TRBJ2-5; D is uncertain. Germline V lookup: CDR1 SGHDN, CDR2 FVKESK. Trimming shortened V by 0 bases and J by 7 bases, and 9 bases separated the two germline ends. This CDR3 comprises 13 residues. CDR3 bases: TGTGCCAGCAGCCAAGATTATTCCGTGACCCAGTACTTC. This gives the protein CASSQDYSVTQYF.

The count of this clonotype is one. This chain joins TRBV18 and TRBJ1-1, with TRBD1 matching 8 bases. The CDR3 has 18 amino acids. Germline-derived CDR1 and CDR2 are KGHSH and LQKENI. The ends lost 2 bases at V and 1 base at J; junction bases unmatched: 12. CDR3 nucleotide sequence: TGTGCCAGCTCACCAGGCCCTGGCCAGGGGGCTTGGAACACTGAAGCTTTCTTT. This gives the protein CASSPGPGQGAWNTEAFF.